This T cell receptor beta chain was retrieved from a study of patients and donors after allogeneic stem cell transplantation. This clonotype was seen at least ten times. One entry per CDR3 protein, called by TCRdb with MiXCR from the RT-PCR reads. This sample yields fewer than 95,000 distinct CDR3 sequences, of which around 5% are seen a single time; about 2.5% belongs to the top ten. This CDR3 has 14 amino acids. Germline V CDR1 and CDR2: DFQATT, SNEGSKA (reference sequence). Sample: blood, either unsorted or a sorted T cell fraction (not recorded which). The receptor was isolated from a human donor who was either an allogeneic HSCT recipient or a stem cell or donor lymphocyte infusion donor (not recorded which). It is not recorded whose cells these are; they may come from a transplant donor. This chain joins TRBV20-1 and TRBJ2-3, with D tentatively TRBD1 (6 bases). This CDR3 reads CRAEGDTYTDTQYF. CDR3 sequence (DNA): TGCAGAGCCGAGGGGGACACGTACACAGATACGCAGTATTTT.